Sequencing of this T cell receptor beta chain was carried out in a study of blood T cell repertoires in COVID-19. The CDR3 totals 13 residues. The trim removed 3 bases at V and 3 bases at J, leaving 2 bases unmatched. Looked up from germline, CDR1 is SNHLY and CDR2 is FYNNEI. Original data processing: Amplified reference gene primers provided the basis for estimating nucleated cell counts. Measured with immunoSEQ multiplex PCR; TCRdb has only the in-frame clones, and not every one. V, J and clone size are taken as reported in that table, and D and trimming were inferred from the DNA itself. The sample holds approximately 150,000 clones, around 90% seen once.

The rearrangement joins TRBV2 to TRBJ2-7, with 7 bases that match TRBD1. Input material: peripheral blood. The sequence derives from a human donor in a cohort sampled during active COVID-19. DNA of the CDR3: TGTGCCAGCAGTGAGGGACAGTTCTACGAGCAGTACTTC. The encoded protein is CASSEGQFYEQYF.